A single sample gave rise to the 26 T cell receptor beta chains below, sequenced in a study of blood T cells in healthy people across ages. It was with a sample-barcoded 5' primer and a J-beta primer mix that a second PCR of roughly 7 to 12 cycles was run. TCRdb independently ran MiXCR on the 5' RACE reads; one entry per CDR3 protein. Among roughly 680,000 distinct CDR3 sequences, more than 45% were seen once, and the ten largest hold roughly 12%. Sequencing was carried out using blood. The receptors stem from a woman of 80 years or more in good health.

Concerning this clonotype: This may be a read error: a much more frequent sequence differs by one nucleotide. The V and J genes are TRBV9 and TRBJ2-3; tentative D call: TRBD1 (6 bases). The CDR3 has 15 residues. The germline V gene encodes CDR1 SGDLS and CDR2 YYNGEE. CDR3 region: CASSPRTGNTGTQYF. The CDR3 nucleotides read TGTGCCAGCAGCCCTCGAACAGGGAACACAGGTACGCAGTATTTT.

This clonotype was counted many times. In nucleotides, the CDR3 is TGCAGCGTTAGGGGGAGTACGTACAATGAGCAGTTCTTC. Its translation is CSVRGSTYNEQFF. The genes are TRBV29-1 and TRBJ2-1; D might be TRBD1 (6 bases). CDR3 size: 13 residues. Germline-derived CDR1 and CDR2 are SQVTM and ANQGSEA. Trimming removed 5 bases at V and 4 bases at J, with 12 bases between.

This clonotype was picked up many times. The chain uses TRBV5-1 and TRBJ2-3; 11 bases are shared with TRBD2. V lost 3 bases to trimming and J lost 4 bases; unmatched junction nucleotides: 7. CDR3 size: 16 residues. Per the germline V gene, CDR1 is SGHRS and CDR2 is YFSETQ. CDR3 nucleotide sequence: TGCGCCAGCAGCTCACTAGCGGGAGCGGGGGCAGATACGCAGTATTTT. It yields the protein CASSSLAGAGADTQYF.

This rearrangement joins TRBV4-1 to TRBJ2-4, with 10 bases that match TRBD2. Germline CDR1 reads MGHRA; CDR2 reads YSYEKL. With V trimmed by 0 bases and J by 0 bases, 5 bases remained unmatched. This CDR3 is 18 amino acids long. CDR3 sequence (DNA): TGCGCCAGCAGCCAAGATGGATCTAGCGGGAGAGCCAAAAACATTCAGTACTTC. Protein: CASSQDGSSGRAKNIQYF.

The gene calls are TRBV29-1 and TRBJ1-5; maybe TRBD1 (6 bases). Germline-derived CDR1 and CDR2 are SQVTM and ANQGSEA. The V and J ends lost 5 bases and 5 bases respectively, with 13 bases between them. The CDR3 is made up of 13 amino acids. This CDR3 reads CSVRGPGDQPQHF. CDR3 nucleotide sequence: TGCAGCGTTCGTGGGCCAGGGGATCAGCCCCAGCATTTT. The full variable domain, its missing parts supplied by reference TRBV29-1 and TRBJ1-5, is SAVISQKPSRDICQRGTSLTIQCQVDSQVTMMFWYRQQPGQSLTLIATANQGSEATYESGFVIDKFPISRPNLTFSTLTVSNMSPEDSSIYLCSVRGPGDQPQHFGDGTRLSIL.

The CDR3 nucleotides read TGTGCCAGCAGCCAAGATTTAGCTGGAGAGACCCAGTACTTC. Amino acid sequence: CASSQDLAGETQYF. The rearrangement joins TRBV4-2 to TRBJ2-7, with D uncertain. With the DNA end fitting TRBJ2-5 better, the J assignment may be wrong. Germline CDR1 reads LGHNA; CDR2 reads YNFKEQ. The length of the CDR3 is 14 residues.

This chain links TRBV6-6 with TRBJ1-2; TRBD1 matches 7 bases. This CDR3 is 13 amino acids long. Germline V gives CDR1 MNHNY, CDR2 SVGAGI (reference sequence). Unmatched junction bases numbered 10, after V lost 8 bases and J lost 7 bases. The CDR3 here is CASWGQSGCGYTF. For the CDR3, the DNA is TGTGCCAGCTGGGGACAGTCCGGTTGTGGCTACACCTTC.

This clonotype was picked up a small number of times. CDR3 in amino acids: CASSETGRGTEAFF. The CDR3 DNA reads as TGTGCCAGCAGCGAGACAGGGAGAGGCACTGAAGCTTTCTTT. The chain couples TRBV5-6 to TRBJ1-1; 7 positions agree with TRBD1. The CDR3 loop spans 14 amino acids. Germline assignment: CDR1 SGHDT and CDR2 YYEEEE. J was trimmed by 4 bases and V by 4 bases; bases with no gene match: 7.

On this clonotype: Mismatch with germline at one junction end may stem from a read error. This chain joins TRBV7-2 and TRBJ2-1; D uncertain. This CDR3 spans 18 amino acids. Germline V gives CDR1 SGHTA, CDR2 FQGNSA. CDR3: CASSSVPLGRGSYNERFF. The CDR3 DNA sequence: TGTGCCAGCAGCTCAGTTCCCCTAGGCCGCGGCTCCTACAATGAGCGGTTCTTC.

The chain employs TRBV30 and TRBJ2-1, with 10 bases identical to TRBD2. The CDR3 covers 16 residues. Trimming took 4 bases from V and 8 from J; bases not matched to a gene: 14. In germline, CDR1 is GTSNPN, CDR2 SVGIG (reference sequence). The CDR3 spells CAWTLPASGSLDEQFF. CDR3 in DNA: TGTGCCTGGACCTTGCCGGCTAGCGGGAGTCTCGATGAGCAGTTCTTC.

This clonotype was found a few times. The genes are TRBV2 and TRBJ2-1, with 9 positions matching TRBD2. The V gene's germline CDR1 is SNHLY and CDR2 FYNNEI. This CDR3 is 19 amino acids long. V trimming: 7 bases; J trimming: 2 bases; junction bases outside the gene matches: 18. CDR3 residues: CASTRTPGGIAGAYNEQFF. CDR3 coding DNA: TGTGCCAGCACCCGGACTCCCGGAGGGATAGCGGGGGCCTACAATGAGCAGTTCTTC.

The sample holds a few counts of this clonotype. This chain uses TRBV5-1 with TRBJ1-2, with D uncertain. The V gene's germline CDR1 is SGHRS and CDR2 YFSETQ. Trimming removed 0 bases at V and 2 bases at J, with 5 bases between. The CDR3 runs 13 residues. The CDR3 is CASSLADNYGYTF. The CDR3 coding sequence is TGCGCCAGCAGCTTGGCTGACAACTATGGCTACACCTTC.

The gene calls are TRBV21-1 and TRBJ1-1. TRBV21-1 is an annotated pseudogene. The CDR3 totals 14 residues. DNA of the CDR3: TGTGCCAGCAGCAAAGGGGTGTGGGGCACTGAAGCTTTCTTT. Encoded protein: CASSKGVWGTEAFF.

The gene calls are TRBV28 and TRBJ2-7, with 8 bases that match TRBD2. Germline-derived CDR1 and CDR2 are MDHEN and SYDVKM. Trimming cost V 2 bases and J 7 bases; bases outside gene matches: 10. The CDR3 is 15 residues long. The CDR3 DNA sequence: TGTGCCAGCAGTTTAAACGGGGGGGCTAGTGATGAGCAGTACTTC. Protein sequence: CASSLNGGASDEQYF.

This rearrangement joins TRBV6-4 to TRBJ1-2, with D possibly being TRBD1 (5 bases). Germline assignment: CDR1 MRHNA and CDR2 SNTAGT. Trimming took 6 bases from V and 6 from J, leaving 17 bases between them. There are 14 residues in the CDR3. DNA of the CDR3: TGTGCCAGCAGCCTGAACGGGGCAGGGCATGGCTACACCTTC. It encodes CASSLNGAGHGYTF.

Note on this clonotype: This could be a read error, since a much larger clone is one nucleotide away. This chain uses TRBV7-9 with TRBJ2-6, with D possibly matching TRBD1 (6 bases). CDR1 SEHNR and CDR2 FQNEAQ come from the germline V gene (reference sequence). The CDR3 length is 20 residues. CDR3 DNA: TGTGTCAGCAGCTTAAGTCCAGGCAGGGGACACCCTTCTGGGGCCAACGTCCTGACTTTC. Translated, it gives CVSSLSPGRGHPSGANVLTF. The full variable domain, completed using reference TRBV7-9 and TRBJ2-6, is DTGVSQNPRHKITKRGQNVTFRCDPISEHNRLYWYRQTLGQGPEFLTYFQNEAQLEKSRLLSDRFSAERPKGSFSTLEIQRTEQGDSAMYLCVSSLSPGRGHPSGANVLTFGAGSRLTVL.

In DNA form, the CDR3 reads TGTGCCATCAGCCGAGGGGGCAGCGAAGAGACCCAGTACTTC. Translating it yields CAISRGGSEETQYF. The chain uses TRBV10-3 and TRBJ2-5, with TRBD1 matching 7 bases. Trimming removed 6 bases from V and 3 bases from J; junction bases left unmatched: 7. CDR1 is ENHRY, CDR2 SYGVKD, per germline. The CDR3 loop spans 14 amino acids.

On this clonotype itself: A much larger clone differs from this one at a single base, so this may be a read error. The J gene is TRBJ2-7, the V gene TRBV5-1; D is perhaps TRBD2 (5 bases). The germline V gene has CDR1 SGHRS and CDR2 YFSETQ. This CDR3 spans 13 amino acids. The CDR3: CASSLEPEWEQHF. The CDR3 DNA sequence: TGCGCCAGCAGCTTAGAACCCGAATGGGAGCAGCACTTC.

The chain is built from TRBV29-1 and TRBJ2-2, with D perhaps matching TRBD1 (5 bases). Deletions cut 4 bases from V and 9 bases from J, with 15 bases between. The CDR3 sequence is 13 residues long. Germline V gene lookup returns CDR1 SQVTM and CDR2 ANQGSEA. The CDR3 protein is CSVAPPGKRELFF. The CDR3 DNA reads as TGCAGCGTTGCTCCCCCAGGGAAGAGGGAGCTGTTTTTT.

In nucleotides, the CDR3 is TGTGCCAGCAGCTTGAGTAGCGGGAGGAGAGCAGATACGCAGTATTTT. Translated: CASSLSSGRRADTQYF. The gene calls are TRBV7-3 and TRBJ2-3; 10 nucleotides agree with TRBD2. The length of the CDR3 is 16 residues. Germline CDR1 reads SGHTA; CDR2 reads FQGTGA. Trimming took 3 bases from V and 4 from J; bases not matched to a gene: 7.

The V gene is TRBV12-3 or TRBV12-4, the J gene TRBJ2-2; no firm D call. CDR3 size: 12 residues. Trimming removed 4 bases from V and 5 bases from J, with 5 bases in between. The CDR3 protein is CASSSFTGELFF. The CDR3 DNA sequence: TGTGCCAGCAGTTCCTTTACCGGGGAGCTGTTTTTT.

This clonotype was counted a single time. The CDR3 protein is CASQPDGGRGAYGYTF. In nucleotides, the CDR3 is TGCGCCAGCCAGCCTGATGGAGGCAGGGGCGCGTACGGCTACACCTTC. The rearrangement uses TRBV5-1 and TRBJ1-2; D is possibly TRBD1 (6 bases). This CDR3 comprises 16 residues. Germline CDR1 and CDR2: SGHRS and YFSETQ. Trimming left V 7 bases short and J 8 bases short, with 27 bases between.

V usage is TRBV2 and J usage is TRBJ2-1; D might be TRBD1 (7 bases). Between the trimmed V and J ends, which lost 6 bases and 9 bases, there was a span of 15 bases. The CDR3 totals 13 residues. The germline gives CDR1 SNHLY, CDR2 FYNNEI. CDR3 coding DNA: TGTGCCAGCAGGGGGGGACAGTCCGGTGAGCAGTTCTTC. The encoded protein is CASRGGQSGEQFF.

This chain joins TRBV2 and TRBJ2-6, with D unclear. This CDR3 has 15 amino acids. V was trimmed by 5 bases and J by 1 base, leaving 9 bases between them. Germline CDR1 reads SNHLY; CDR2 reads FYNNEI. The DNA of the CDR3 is TGTGCCAGCAGTCAGGATCGGTCTGGGGCCAACGTCCTGACTTTC. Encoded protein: CASSQDRSGANVLTF.

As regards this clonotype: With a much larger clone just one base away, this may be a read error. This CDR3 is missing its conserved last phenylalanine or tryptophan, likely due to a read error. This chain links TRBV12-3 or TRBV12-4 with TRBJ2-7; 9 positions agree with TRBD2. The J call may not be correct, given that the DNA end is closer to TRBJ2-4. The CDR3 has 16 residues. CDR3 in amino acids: CASSLGPAGGQNIQYL. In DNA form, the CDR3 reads TGTGCCAGCAGTTTAGGTCCAGCGGGGGGACAAAACATTCAGTACCTC.

The CDR3 coding sequence is TGCAGTGCTAGACGAGCGCGAGGGGACAGGGAGACCCAGTACTTC. Translated: CSARRARGDRETQYF. This chain connects TRBV20-1 to TRBJ2-5; TRBD1 aligns across 8 bases. Germline V lookup: CDR1 DFQATT, CDR2 SNEGSKA (reference sequence). J was trimmed by 5 bases and V by 2 bases; bases with no gene match: 10. The CDR3 runs 15 residues.